Presented here are 20 T cell receptor beta chains from one specimen sequenced in a study of beta chain features in type 1 diabetes. The sequenced template was cDNA made from the entire isolated RNA. Clones were sequenced by immunoSEQ multiplex PCR, and TCRdb holds only the in-frame ones, with some missing. In the table there are a few hundred thousand clones, approximately 30% of which are singletons. Sequencing was performed on naive CD4+ T cells from blood. Receptors were obtained from a man between 18 and 29 years old in good health.

V and J are TRBV5-1 and TRBJ2-5; 8 bases agree with TRBD1. The CDR3 runs to 14 residues. Unmatched junction bases numbered 7, after V lost 4 bases and J lost 5 bases. Germline CDR1 and CDR2: SGHRS and YFSETQ. As DNA, the CDR3 is TGCGCCAGCAGCCAGGGACAGGCATGGGAGACCCAGTACTTC. Residues: CASSQGQAWETQYF.

The rearrangement uses TRBV6-6 and TRBJ2-4, with D hard to call. Germline assignment: CDR1 MNHNY and CDR2 SVGAGI (reference sequence). The CDR3 extends over 11 amino acids. Trimming took off 6 bases at V and 7 bases at J, with 7 bases between the two ends. The chain's CDR3 is CASRRMNIQYF. The CDR3 DNA is TGTGCCAGCAGAAGGATGAACATTCAGTACTTC.

This clone appeared a few times. The rearrangement links TRBV2 to TRBJ1-1, with a possible D match to TRBD1 (6 bases). Per germline, CDR1 SNHLY and CDR2 FYNNEI. V was clipped by 5 bases and J by 5 bases, with 12 bases between them. This CDR3 has 13 residues. DNA for the CDR3: TGTGCCAGCAGTCCAGGGGTATGGACTGAAGCTTTCTTT. Its translation: CASSPGVWTEAFF.

The sample holds a few counts of this clone. The junction differs from germline at one of its ends, possibly a read error. The chain has TRBV29-1 and TRBJ2-1, with 8 bases aligning to TRBD1. Germline-derived CDR1 and CDR2 are SQVTM and ANQGSEA. CDR3 length equals 14 residues. The CDR3 DNA reads TGCAGCGTCGAAGGGGGACAGGTATACAATGAGCAGTTCTTC. This encodes CSVEGGQVYNEQFF.

This chain links TRBV20-1 with TRBJ2-3; D perhaps matches TRBD1 (6 bases). V was shortened by 6 bases and J by 6 bases, with 10 bases between the two germline ends. Germline CDR1 and CDR2: DFQATT and SNEGSKA (reference sequence). The CDR3 length is 11 residues. Here the CDR3 DNA reads TGCAGTGCGAGGGGGTGGGATACGCAGTATTTT. This sequence encodes CSARGWDTQYF.

The DNA of the CDR3 is TGTGCCAGCAGCATCGGACCTCTGTACCAAGAGACCCAGTACTTC. Its protein is CASSIGPLYQETQYF. This sequence joins TRBV7-9 and TRBJ2-5, with D hard to call. Trimming left V 5 bases short and J 0 bases short, with 13 bases between. The CDR3 sequence is 15 residues long. Germline values: CDR1 SEHNR, CDR2 FQNEAQ (reference sequence).

This clone was seen a handful of times. An end of the junction does not agree with germline; a read error may underlie this. The V call is TRBV29-1, the J call TRBJ1-1; D is possibly TRBD1 (5 bases). This CDR3 has 9 residues. The germline V gene has CDR1 SQVTM and CDR2 ANQGSEA. CDR3 sequence: CSGDEPTTF. CDR3 in DNA: TGCAGTGGGGACGAACCCACCACCTTT.

This clone came up a few times. The V call is TRBV4-2, the J call TRBJ2-3, with D possibly matching TRBD2 (6 bases). The V gene's germline CDR1 is LGHNA and CDR2 YNFKEQ. V was trimmed by 8 bases and J by 3 bases, leaving 18 bases between them. The CDR3 is made up of 15 amino acids. CDR3 bases: TGTGCCAGCTTATCGGCGGAGGGCCGGACAGATACGCAGTATTTT. Translation: CASLSAEGRTDTQYF.

This clone was found a few times. A read error may account for a junction end that differs from germline. V and J are TRBV10-3 and TRBJ2-7; 12 bases are shared with TRBD1. This CDR3 is 16 amino acids long. Germline assignment: CDR1 ENHRY and CDR2 SYGVKD. The CDR3 loop reads CAISDPGTGGSDEQYF. The CDR3 DNA reads TGTGCCATCAGTGACCCTGGGACAGGGGGCTCCGACGAGCAGTACTTC.

In this sample, this clone turned up a few times. This rearrangement joins TRBV30 to TRBJ1-1, with a possible D match to TRBD1 (5 bases). Trimming removed 0 bases at V and 1 base at J, with 12 bases between. The CDR3 sequence is 15 residues long. Germline V CDR1 and CDR2: GTSNPN, SVGIG (reference sequence). CDR3 amino acids: CAWSVQRQPNTEAFF. In DNA form, the CDR3 reads TGTGCCTGGAGTGTACAGCGACAGCCGAACACTGAAGCTTTCTTT. Combining the CDR3 with reference TRBV30 and TRBJ1-1 gives the whole variable domain SQTIHQWPATLVQPVGSPLSLECTVEGTSNPNLYWYRQAAGRGLQLLFYSVGIGQISSEVPQNLSASRPQDRQFILSSKKLLLSDSGFYLCAWSVQRQPNTEAFFGQGTRLTVV.

Turning to this clone: Other DNA sequences in the same sample also yield this CDR3. This chain links TRBV7-8 with TRBJ2-1; no definite D call. Germline V gives CDR1 SGHVS, CDR2 FQNEAQ. This CDR3 has 14 amino acids. Trimming left V 5 bases short and J 0 bases short, with 8 bases between. The DNA of the CDR3 is TGTGCCAGCAGCCGAAGTGGCTCCTACAATGAGCAGTTCTTC. Translating gives CASSRSGSYNEQFF.

The CDR3 DNA reads as TGTGCCAGCAACGGACGGGAGGGCCGGAAAAACATTCAGTACTTC. Its translation: CASNGREGRKNIQYF. The V gene is TRBV28, the J gene TRBJ2-4; 8 bases match TRBD2. With 7 bases clipped from V and 4 bases from J, the junction kept 9 bases outside the gene matches. Germline CDR1 is MDHEN and CDR2 is SYDVKM. The CDR3 runs to 15 residues.

This clone was found a few times. The chain joins TRBV5-6 to TRBJ2-6; maybe TRBD1 (5 bases). The V end lost 0 bases, the J end lost 1 base, and 11 bases lay between the germline ends. Germline V gives CDR1 SGHDT, CDR2 YYEEEE. CDR3 length: 17 residues. The CDR3 coding sequence is TGTGCCAGCAGCTTGGCCCACACAGGATCTGGGGCCAACGTCCTGACTTTC. Its protein product is CASSLAHTGSGANVLTF.

CDR3 coding DNA: TGTGCCAGCAGCGGCATAAACAGGGGAGACAACTATGGCTACACCTTC. This translates into CASSGINRGDNYGYTF. The chain has TRBV9 and TRBJ1-2; 7 positions match TRBD1. The CDR3 spans 16 residues. Per germline, CDR1 SGDLS and CDR2 YYNGEE. J was trimmed by 2 bases and V by 3 bases; bases with no gene match: 10. Full variable domain (remainder filled in from reference TRBV9 and TRBJ1-2): DSGVTQTPKHLITATGQRVTLRCSPRSGDLSVYWYQQSLDQGLQFLIQYYNGEERAKGNILERFSAQQFPDLHSELNLSSLELGDSALYFCASSGINRGDNYGYTFGSGTRLTVV.

The table lists this clone with a few counts. This chain joins TRBV10-3 and TRBJ2-7; TRBD1 or TRBD2 may be the D gene (5 bases each). Trimming shortened V by 4 bases and J by 3 bases, and 13 bases separated the two germline ends. Germline CDR1 is ENHRY and CDR2 is SYGVKD. This CDR3 spans 14 amino acids. This CDR3 reads CAISGPGGIYEQYF. The CDR3 DNA follows: TGTGCCATCAGTGGTCCTGGGGGTATCTACGAGCAGTACTTC.

This clone was detected only a few times. The chain recombines TRBV7-9 with TRBJ2-1; no clear D. The V gene's germline CDR1 is SEHNR and CDR2 FQNEAQ (reference sequence). There are 16 residues in the CDR3. V was cut by 6 bases and J by 0 bases, with 15 bases left in between. The CDR3 DNA is TGTGCCAGCAGAGTCCTCGGACGGAGCTCCTACAATGAGCAGTTCTTC. Encoded protein: CASRVLGRSSYNEQFF.

The chain uses TRBV29-1 and TRBJ1-2; the D gene is possibly TRBD1 (6 bases). The CDR3 contains 11 residues. V lost 5 bases and J 7 bases, leaving 11 bases between the germline ends. In germline, CDR1 is SQVTM, CDR2 ANQGSEA. CDR3 region: CSVFKGGGYTF. CDR3 bases: TGCAGCGTTTTTAAGGGGGGTGGCTACACCTTC.

CDR3 protein: CASSYRTGELFF. The CDR3 bases are TGTGCCAGCAGTTATCGTACCGGGGAGCTGTTTTTT. The chain couples TRBV6-5 to TRBJ2-2; no firm D call. The CDR3 covers 12 residues. The V end was cut by 3 bases, the J end by 5 bases, with 4 bases between. Germline CDR1 reads MNHEY; CDR2 reads SVGAGI.

This chain links TRBV6-1 with TRBJ2-7; tentatively, D is TRBD2 (6 bases). The CDR3 totals 15 residues. The germline CDR1 and CDR2 sequences are MNHNS and SASEGT. V shed 0 bases and J shed 2 bases, with 11 bases lying between them. The CDR3 DNA reads as TGTGCCAGCAGTGAAGCGCGGAGGGTCACCTACGAGCAGTACTTC. It specifies CASSEARRVTYEQYF.

This clone was seen more than once but under ten times. The CDR3 DNA reads as TGTGCCTGGAGTGCCAGGGGGCTAGACGAGCAGTACTTC. Translated: CAWSARGLDEQYF. J is TRBJ2-7 and V is TRBV30; 8 positions agree with TRBD1. V shed 1 base, J shed 5 bases, and the junction held 4 bases outside the gene matches. The CDR3 runs to 13 residues. In germline, CDR1 is GTSNPN, CDR2 SVGIG (reference sequence).